This T cell receptor (beta chain) appears in the sequencing data of a study of identical twins. MiXCR, run by TCRdb on the 5' RACE reads, gives a single entry per CDR3 protein. The sample has some 1,700,000 distinct CDR3 sequences, more than 30% seen once. Germline loops: CDR1 ENHRY, CDR2 SYGVKD. This CDR3 has 16 residues. V lost 0 bases, J lost 7 bases, and 16 bases lay in between. The sequenced sample was cord blood. The genes are TRBV10-3 and TRBJ1-5; the D gene is possibly TRBD1 (5 bases). The source of this sequence is a newborn girl in good health. CDR3 in DNA: TGTGCCATCAGTGAGTCTTTGGGCCAGGGAGGGCAGCCCCAGCATTTT. Protein sequence: CAISESLGQGGQPQHF.